This T cell receptor beta chain stems from a study of T cells in tumors after PD-1 blockade. Study at large: Blood samples averaged 113,528 templates (range about 24,679-260,000) and 35,000 to 40,000 unique clonotypes.

This CDR3 comprises 14 residues. CDR1 is SGHRS, CDR2 YFSETQ, per germline. V lost 2 bases and J lost 2; bases outside the gene matches: 2. Profiling relied on immunoSEQ multiplex PCR, and the TCRdb table lists in-frame clones only, not all of them. Of approximately 63,000 clones detected, around 74% appear once; the ten largest clones hold approximately 4.8%. In the case of this clone: The same CDR3 arises from other DNA sequences in this sample as well.

The gene calls are TRBV5-1 and TRBJ2-3; 7 positions match TRBD1. This receptor was identified in a human donor with basal cell carcinoma. This specimen consisted of PBMCs, obtained after anti-PD-1 treatment. The CDR3: CASSLDRVTDTQYF. CDR3 coding DNA: TGCGCCAGCAGCTTAGACAGGGTCACAGATACGCAGTATTTT.